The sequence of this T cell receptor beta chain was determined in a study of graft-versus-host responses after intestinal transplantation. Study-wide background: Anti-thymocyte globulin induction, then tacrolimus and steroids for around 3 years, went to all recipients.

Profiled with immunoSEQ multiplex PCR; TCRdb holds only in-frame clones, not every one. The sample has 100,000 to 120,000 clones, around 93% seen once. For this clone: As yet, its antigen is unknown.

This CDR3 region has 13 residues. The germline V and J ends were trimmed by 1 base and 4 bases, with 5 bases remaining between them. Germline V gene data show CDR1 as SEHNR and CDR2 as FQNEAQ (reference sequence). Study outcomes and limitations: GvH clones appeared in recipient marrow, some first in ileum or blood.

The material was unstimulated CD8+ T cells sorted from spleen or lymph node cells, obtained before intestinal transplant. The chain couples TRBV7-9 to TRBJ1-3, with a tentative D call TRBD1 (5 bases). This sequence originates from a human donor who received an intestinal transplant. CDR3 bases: TGTGCCAGCAGCTTAGGACAGGGAAACACCATATATTTT. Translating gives CASSLGQGNTIYF. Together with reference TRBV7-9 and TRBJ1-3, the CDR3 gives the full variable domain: DTGVSQNPRHKITKRGQNVTFRCDPISEHNRLYWYRQTLGQGPEFLTYFQNEAQLEKSRLLSDRFSAERPKGSFSTLEIQRTEQGDSAMYLCASSLGQGNTIYFGEGSWLTVV.